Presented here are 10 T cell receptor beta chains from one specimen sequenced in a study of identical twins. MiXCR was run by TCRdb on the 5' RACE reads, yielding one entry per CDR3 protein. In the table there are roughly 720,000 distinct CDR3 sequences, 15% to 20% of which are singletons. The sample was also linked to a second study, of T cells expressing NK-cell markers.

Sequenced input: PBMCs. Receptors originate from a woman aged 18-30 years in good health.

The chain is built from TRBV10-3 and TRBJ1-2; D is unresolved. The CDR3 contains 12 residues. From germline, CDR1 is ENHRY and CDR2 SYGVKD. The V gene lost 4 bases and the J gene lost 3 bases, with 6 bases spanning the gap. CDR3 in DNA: TGTGCCATCAGTGCACGGGACTATGGCTACACCTTC. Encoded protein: CAISARDYGYTF.

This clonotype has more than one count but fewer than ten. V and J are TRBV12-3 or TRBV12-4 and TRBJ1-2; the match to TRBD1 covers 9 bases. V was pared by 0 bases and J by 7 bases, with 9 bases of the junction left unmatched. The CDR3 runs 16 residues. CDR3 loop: CASSLAIGQGLFGYTF. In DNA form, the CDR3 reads TGTGCCAGCAGTTTAGCGATAGGACAGGGGTTGTTTGGCTACACCTTC.

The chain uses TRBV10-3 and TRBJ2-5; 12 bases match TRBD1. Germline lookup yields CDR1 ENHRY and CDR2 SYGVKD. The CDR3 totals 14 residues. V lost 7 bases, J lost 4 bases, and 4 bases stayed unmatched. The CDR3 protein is CAITPGQGAETQYF. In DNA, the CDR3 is TGTGCCATCACCCCGGGACAGGGGGCAGAGACCCAGTACTTC.

CDR3 in DNA: TGCGCCAGCAGCCAACCATCAGGGAGGCATGAGCAGTTCTTC. Its protein product is CASSQPSGRHEQFF. The chain combines TRBV4-3 with TRBJ2-1; D is perhaps TRBD2 (6 bases). Trimming cost V 2 bases and J 8 bases, with 13 bases left between them. Looked up from germline, CDR1 is LGHNA and CDR2 is YSLEER. This CDR3 comprises 14 residues.

Here the CDR3 reads CASSGRAGIETQYF. CDR3 nucleotide sequence: TGTGCCAGCAGCGGTAGAGCGGGCATAGAGACCCAGTACTTC. The V and J genes are TRBV2 and TRBJ2-5; TRBD2 might be the D (6 bases). The V gene's germline CDR1 is SNHLY and CDR2 FYNNEI. Trimming cost V 6 bases and J 4 bases, with 15 bases left between them. This CDR3 contains 14 residues.

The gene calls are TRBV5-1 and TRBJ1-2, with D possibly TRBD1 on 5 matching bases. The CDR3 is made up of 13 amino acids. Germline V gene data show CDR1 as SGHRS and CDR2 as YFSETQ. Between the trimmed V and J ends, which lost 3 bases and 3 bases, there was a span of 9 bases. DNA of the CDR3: TGCGCCAGCAGCTCGACAGTTGACTATGGCTACACCTTC. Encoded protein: CASSSTVDYGYTF.

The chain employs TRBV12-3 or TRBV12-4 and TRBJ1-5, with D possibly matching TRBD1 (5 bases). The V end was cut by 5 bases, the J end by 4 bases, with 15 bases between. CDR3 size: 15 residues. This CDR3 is CASSGGGRTNQPQHF. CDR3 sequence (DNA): TGTGCCAGCAGTGGGGGGGGGAGGACGAATCAGCCCCAGCATTTT.

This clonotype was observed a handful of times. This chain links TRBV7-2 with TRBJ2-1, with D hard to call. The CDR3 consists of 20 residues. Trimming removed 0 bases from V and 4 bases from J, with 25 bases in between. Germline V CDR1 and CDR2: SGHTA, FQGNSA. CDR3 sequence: CASSLAPLFSEKQPYNEQFF. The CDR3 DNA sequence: TGTGCCAGCAGCTTAGCCCCACTATTTTCAGAGAAACAACCTTACAATGAGCAGTTCTTC.

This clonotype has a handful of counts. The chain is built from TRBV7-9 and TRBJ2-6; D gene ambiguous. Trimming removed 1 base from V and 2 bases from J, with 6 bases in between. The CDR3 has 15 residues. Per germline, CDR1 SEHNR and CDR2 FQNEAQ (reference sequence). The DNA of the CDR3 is TGTGCCAGCAGCTTAGGCGTACCTGGGGCCAACGTCCTGACTTTC. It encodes CASSLGVPGANVLTF.

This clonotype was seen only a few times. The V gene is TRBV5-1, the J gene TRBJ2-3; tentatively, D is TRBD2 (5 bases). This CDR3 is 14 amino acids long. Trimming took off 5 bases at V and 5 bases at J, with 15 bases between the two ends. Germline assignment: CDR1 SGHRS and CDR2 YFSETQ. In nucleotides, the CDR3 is TGCGCCAGCAGTCTCGCCCAGCGGAAAGATACGCAGTATTTT. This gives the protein CASSLAQRKDTQYF.